This T cell receptor beta chain was sequenced during a study of blood T cell repertoires in COVID-19. Across the whole study: Samples representing acute and convalescent COVID-19 were sourced from the United States, Italy and Spain. Sample material is recorded as cDNA or gDNA derived from T cells, B-cell-depleted T cells, or PBMCs.

Seattle's enrolled individuals joined amid active infection and were then monitored longitudinally. As originally analysed: Reference gene primer amplification in the assay estimated nucleated cell counts. The protocol was immunoSEQ multiplex PCR, while the TCRdb copy is restricted to in-frame clones and leaves out a portion. The DNA gave D and trimming, while V, J and clone size come from that table. The sample yields about 440,000 clones, about 87% seen once. V was cut by 7 bases and J by 4 bases, with 22 bases left in between. The CDR3 consists of 16 residues. Germline values: CDR1 SGHAT, CDR2 FQNNGV.

The receptor was isolated from a woman between 50 and 59 years old with COVID-19, enrolled during active disease. The sequencing sample was made of peripheral blood. J is TRBJ2-5 and V is TRBV11-2, with D maybe TRBD2 (7 bases). CDR3 loop: CASTALTGGIGETQYF. The CDR3 DNA reads as TGTGCCAGCACAGCACTGACGGGGGGCATTGGAGAGACCCAGTACTTC.